This T cell receptor (beta chain) was sequenced for a study of CXCR3-negative and CXCR3-positive naive CD8 T cells. The CDR3 is 16 residues long. The germline V gene encodes CDR1 SEHNR and CDR2 FQNEAQ (reference sequence). Naive CD8+ T cells were CD45RO-CCR7+CD27+CD95-. All TRB cDNA libraries came from 5' RACE performed with UMI labels. TCRdb reprocessed the 5' RACE reads and keeps a single row for each CDR3 protein, giving no DNA. The sample includes around 140,000 distinct CDR3 sequences. Notes on the study in general: With respect to TRBV-TRBJ usage, naive CXCR3-negative and CXCR3-positive cells were similar; memory differed. Higher TRB CDR3 hydrophobicity marked CXCR3-positive naive cells relative to CXCR3-negative naive cells.

A word on this clonotype: Its target is not known.

The gene calls are TRBV7-9 and TRBJ2-1; as DNA is missing, the TRBD1 call by TCRdb cannot be tested. What was sequenced was naive CXCR3+ CD8+ T cells from blood. The subset was: CD45RO-CCR7+CD27+CD95- naive CD8+ T cells expressing CXCR3 (TNR3+). The clonotype originates from a human donor in good health. Some clones in this sample may be carry-over from other donors' samples. The CDR3 spells CASSLVMGGTYNEQFF.